The subject of this entry is one T cell receptor (beta chain). Antigen: not known. The germline CDR1 and CDR2 sequences are SGDLS and YYNGEE. V dropped 4 bases and J dropped 0 bases, with 13 bases sitting between them. This CDR3 has 16 residues. This sample was taken from a study of cytomegalovirus exposure and HLA in healthy donors. Study-wide background: Sequencing of some 200 million T cells in an earlier analysis found more than 100 million unique TCR beta sequences.

Study-wide points: About 150 TCR beta chains were listed as cytomegalovirus-associated. An apparent linkage of common viral pathogens to several of the most significant clusters emerged in a later analysis.

Both 60 Vbeta primers and 13 Jbeta primers went into the PCR. Sequencing used immunoSEQ multiplex PCR; TCRdb keeps in-frame clones, though not all of them. The sample lists roughly 120,000 clones, 79% seen once, with 5% to 7.5% in the top ten. The chain is built from TRBV9 and TRBJ2-2; D unclear. The receptor was isolated from a man between 25 and 39 years old in good health and CMV-seropositive. Sequencing was done on a sample of PBMCs. CDR3 amino acids: CASSNRRSPNTGELFF. Here the CDR3 DNA reads TGTGCCAGCAGCAATCGAAGGAGCCCGAACACCGGGGAGCTGTTTTTT.